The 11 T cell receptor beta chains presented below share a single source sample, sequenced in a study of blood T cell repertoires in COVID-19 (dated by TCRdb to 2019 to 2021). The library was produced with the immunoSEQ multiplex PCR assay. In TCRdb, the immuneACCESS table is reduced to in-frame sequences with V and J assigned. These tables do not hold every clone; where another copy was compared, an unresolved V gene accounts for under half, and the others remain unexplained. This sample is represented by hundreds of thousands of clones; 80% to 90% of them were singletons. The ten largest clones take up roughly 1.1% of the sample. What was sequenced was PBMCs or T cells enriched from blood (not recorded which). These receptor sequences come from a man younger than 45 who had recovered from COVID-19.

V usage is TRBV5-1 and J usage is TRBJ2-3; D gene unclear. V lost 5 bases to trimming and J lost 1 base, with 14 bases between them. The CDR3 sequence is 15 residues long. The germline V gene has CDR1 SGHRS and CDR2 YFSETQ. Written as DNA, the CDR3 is TGCGCCAGCAGATTTGGGCCCTGGGGCACAGATACGCAGTATTTT. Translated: CASRFGPWGTDTQYF. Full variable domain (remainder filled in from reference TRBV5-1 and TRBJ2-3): KAGVTQTPRYLIKTRGQQVTLSCSPISGHRSVSWYQQTPGQGLQFLFEYFSETQRNKGNFPGRFSGRQFSNSRSEMNVSTLELGDSALYLCASRFGPWGTDTQYFGPGTRLTVL.

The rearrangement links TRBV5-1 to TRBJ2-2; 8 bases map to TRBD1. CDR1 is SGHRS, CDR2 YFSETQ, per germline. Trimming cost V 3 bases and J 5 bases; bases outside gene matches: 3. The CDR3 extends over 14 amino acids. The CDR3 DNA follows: TGCGCCAGCAGCTCGGGACAGGAGACCGGGGAGCTGTTTTTT. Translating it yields CASSSGQETGELFF.

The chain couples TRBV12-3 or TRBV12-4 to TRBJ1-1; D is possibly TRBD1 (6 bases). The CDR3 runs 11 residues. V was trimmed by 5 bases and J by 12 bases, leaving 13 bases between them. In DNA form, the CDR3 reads TGTGCCAGCAGTCAAACAGGGAGAACTTTCTTT. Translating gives CASSQTGRTFF.

CDR3 in amino acids: CASKRGPYTEAFF. The CDR3 DNA is TGTGCCAGCAAGCGTGGTCCTTACACTGAAGCTTTCTTT. The gene calls are TRBV6-5 and TRBJ1-1; unclear D gene. This CDR3 has 13 residues. V was shortened by 7 bases and J by 3 bases, with 12 bases between the two germline ends. Germline CDR1 is MNHEY and CDR2 is SVGAGI.

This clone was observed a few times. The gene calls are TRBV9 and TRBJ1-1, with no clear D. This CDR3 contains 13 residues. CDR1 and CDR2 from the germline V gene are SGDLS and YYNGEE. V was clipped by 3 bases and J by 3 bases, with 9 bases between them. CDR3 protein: CASSATVDTEAFF. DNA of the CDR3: TGTGCCAGCAGCGCAACTGTGGACACTGAAGCTTTCTTT.

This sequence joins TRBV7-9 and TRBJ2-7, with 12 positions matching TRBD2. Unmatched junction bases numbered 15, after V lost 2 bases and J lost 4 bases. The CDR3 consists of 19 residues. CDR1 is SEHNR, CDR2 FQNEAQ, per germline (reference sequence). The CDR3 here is CASSLRLAGERGSVYEQYF. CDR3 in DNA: TGTGCCAGCAGCTTAAGACTAGCGGGAGAGAGGGGGTCGGTATACGAGCAGTACTTC.

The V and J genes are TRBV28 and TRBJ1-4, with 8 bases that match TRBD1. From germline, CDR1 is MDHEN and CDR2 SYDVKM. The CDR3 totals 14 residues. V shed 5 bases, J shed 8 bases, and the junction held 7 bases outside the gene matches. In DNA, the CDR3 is TGTGCCAGCAGTACCCAGGGGGCAGGGGAAAAACTGTTTTTT. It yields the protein CASSTQGAGEKLFF.

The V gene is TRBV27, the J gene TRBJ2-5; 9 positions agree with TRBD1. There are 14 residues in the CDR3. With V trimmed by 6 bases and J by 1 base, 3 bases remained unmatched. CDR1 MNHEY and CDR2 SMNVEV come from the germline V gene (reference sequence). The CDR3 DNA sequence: TGTGCCAGCAGAAGACAGGGGGTCCAAGAGACCCAGTACTTC. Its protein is CASRRQGVQETQYF.

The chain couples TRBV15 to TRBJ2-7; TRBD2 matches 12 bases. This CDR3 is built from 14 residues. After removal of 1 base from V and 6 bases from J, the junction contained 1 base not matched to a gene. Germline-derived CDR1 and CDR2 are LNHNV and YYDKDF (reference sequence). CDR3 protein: CATSRGLAGVEQYF. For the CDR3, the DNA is TGTGCCACCAGCAGAGGACTAGCGGGAGTCGAGCAGTACTTC.

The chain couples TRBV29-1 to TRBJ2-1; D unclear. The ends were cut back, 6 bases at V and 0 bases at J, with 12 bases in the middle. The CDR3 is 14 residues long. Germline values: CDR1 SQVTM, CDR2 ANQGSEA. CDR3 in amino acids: CSVDPWSSYNEQFF. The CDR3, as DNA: TGCAGCGTGGATCCCTGGAGCTCCTACAATGAGCAGTTCTTC.

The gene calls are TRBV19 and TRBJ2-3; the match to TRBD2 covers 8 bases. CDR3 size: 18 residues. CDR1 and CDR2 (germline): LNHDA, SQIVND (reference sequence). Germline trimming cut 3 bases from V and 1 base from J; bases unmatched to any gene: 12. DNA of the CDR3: TGTGCCAGTAGTATCGCTCTGACGACTAGCGCGGGCACAGATACGCAGTATTTT. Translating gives CASSIALTTSAGTDTQYF.